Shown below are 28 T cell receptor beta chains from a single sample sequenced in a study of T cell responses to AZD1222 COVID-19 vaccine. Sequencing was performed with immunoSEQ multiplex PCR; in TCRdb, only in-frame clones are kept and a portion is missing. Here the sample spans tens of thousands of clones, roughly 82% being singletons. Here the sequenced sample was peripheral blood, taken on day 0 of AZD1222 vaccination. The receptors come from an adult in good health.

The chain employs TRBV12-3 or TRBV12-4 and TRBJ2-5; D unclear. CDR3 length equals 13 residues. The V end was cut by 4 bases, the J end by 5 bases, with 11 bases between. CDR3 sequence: CASSYLSVETQYF. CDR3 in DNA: TGTGCCAGCAGTTACCTCTCGGTGGAGACCCAGTACTTC.

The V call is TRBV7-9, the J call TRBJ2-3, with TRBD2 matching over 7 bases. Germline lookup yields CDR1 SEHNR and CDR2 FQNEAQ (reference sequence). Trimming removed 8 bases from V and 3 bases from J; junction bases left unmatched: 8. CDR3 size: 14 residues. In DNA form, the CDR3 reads TGTGCCAGCGGGGAGGGGTTTTGGACAGATACGCAGTATTTT. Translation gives CASGEGFWTDTQYF. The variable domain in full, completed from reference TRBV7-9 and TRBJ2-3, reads DTGVSQNPRHKITKRGQNVTFRCDPISEHNRLYWYRQTLGQGPEFLTYFQNEAQLEKSRLLSDRFSAERPKGSFSTLEIQRTEQGDSAMYLCASGEGFWTDTQYFGPGTRLTVL.

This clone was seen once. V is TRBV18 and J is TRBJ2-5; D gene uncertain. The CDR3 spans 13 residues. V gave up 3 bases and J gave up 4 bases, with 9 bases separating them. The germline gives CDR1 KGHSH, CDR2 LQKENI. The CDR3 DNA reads TGTGCCAGCTCACCGGATGGTGCAGAGACCCAGTACTTC. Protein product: CASSPDGAETQYF. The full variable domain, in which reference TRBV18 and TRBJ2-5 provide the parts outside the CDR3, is NAGVMQNPRHLVRRRGQEARLRCSPMKGHSHVYWYRQLPEEGLKFMVYLQKENIIDESGMPKERFSAEFPKEGPSILRIQQVVRGDSAAYFCASSPDGAETQYFGPGTRLLVL.

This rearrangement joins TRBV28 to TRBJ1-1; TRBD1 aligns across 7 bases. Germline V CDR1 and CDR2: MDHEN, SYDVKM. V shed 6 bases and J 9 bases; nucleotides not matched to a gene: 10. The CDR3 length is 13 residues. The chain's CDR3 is CASSSTDRSKAFF. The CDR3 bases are TGTGCCAGCAGCTCAACGGACAGGTCTAAAGCTTTCTTT.

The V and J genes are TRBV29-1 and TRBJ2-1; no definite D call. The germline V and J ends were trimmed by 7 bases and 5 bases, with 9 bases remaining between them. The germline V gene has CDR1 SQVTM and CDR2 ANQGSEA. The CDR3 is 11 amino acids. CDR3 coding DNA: TGCAGCGGCGCTCAAAACAATGAGCAGTTCTTC. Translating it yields CSGAQNNEQFF.

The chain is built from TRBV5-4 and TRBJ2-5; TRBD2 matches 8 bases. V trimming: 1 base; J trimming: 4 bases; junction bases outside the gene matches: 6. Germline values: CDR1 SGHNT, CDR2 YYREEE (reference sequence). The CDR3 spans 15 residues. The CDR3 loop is CASSLPATSVETQYF. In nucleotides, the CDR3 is TGTGCCAGCAGCTTGCCCGCGACTAGCGTAGAGACCCAGTACTTC.

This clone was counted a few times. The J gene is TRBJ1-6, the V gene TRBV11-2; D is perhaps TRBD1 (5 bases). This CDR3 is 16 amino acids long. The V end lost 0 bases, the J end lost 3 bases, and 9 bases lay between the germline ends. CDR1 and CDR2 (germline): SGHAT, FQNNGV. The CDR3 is CASSLEGVHYNSPLHF. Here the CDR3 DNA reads TGTGCCAGCAGCTTAGAGGGGGTCCACTATAATTCACCCCTCCACTTT. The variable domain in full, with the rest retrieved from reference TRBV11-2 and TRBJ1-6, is EAGVAQSPRYKIIEKRQSVAFWCNPISGHATLYWYQQILGQGPKLLIQFQNNGVVDDSQLPKDRFSAERLKGVDSTLKIQPAKLEDSAVYLCASSLEGVHYNSPLHFGNGTRLTVT.

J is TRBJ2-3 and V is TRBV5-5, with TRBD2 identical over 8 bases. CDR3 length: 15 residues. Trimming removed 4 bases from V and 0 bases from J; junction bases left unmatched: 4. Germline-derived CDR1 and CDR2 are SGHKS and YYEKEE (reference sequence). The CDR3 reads CASSTSGGSTDTQYF. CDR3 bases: TGTGCCAGCAGCACTAGCGGAGGGAGCACAGATACGCAGTATTTT.

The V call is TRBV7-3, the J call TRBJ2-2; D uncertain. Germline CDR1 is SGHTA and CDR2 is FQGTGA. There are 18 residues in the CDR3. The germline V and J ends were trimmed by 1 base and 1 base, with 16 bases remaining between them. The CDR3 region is CASSLSPQRARNTGELFF. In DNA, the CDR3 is TGTGCCAGCAGCTTAAGCCCCCAGAGAGCGCGGAACACCGGGGAGCTGTTTTTT.

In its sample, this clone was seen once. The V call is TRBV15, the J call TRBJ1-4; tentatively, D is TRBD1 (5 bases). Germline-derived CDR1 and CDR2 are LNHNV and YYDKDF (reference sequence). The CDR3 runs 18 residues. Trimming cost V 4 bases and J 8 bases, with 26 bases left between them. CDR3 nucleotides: TGTGCCACCAGCACCTTACGAGGGGAACGTTCCTTCAAGGAAAAACTGTTTTTT. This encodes CATSTLRGERSFKEKLFF. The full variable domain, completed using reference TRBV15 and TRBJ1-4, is DAMVIQNPRYQVTQFGKPVTLSCSQTLNHNVMYWYQQKSSQAPKLLFHYYDKDFNNEADTPDNFQSRRPNTSFCFLDIRSPGLGDTAMYLCATSTLRGERSFKEKLFFGSGTQLSVL.

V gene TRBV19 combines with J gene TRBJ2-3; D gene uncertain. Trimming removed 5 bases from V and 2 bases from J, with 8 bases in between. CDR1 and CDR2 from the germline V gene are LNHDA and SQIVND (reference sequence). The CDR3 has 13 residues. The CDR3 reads CASSSAVTDTQYF. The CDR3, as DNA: TGTGCCAGTAGTTCGGCAGTCACAGATACGCAGTATTTT.

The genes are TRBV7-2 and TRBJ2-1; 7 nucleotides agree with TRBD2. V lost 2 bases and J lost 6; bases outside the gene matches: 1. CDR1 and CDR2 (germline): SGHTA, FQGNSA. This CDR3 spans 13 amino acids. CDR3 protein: CASSLRTSNEQFF. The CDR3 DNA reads TGTGCCAGCAGCTTAAGGACTAGCAATGAGCAGTTCTTC.

The CDR3 DNA is TGTGCCACCAGTGACCCGACAGGGTCTGGGGAGACCCAGTACTTC. Translation gives CATSDPTGSGETQYF. The rearrangement uses TRBV24-1 and TRBJ2-5; 7 bases fit TRBD1. The V gene's germline CDR1 is KGHDR and CDR2 SFDVKD. This CDR3 comprises 15 residues. Unmatched junction bases numbered 9, after V lost 4 bases and J lost 5 bases.

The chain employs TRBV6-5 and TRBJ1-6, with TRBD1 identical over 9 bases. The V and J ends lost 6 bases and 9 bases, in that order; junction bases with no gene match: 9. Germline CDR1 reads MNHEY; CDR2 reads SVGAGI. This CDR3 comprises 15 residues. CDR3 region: CASSPGQGFISPLHF. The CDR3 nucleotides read TGTGCCAGCAGCCCGGGACAGGGCTTTATTTCACCCCTCCACTTT.

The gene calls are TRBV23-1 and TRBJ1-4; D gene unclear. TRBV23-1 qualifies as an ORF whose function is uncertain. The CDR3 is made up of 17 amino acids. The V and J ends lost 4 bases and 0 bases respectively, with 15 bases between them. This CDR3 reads CASSPSIDRTTNEKLFF. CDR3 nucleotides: TGCGCCAGCAGTCCTTCTATCGACCGGACAACTAATGAAAAACTGTTTTTT.

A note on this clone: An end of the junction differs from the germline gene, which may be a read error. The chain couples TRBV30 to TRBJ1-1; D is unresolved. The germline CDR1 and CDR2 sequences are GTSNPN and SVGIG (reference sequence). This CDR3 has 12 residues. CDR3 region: CAGSRGNPEAFF. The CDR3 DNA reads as TGTGCCGGATCCAGAGGGAACCCTGAAGCTTTCTTT. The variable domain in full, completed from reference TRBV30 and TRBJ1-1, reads SQTIHQWPATLVQPVGSPLSLECTVEGTSNPNLYWYRQAAGRGLQLLFYSVGIGQISSEVPQNLSASRPQDRQFILSSKKLLLSDSGFYLCAGSRGNPEAFFGQGTRLTVV.

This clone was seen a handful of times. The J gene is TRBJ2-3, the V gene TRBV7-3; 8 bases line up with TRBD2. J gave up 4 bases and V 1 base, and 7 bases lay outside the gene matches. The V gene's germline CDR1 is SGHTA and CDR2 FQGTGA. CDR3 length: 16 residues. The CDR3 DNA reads TGTGCCAGCAGCTTAAATATAGTCGGGAGGGCAGATACGCAGTATTTT. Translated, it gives CASSLNIVGRADTQYF.

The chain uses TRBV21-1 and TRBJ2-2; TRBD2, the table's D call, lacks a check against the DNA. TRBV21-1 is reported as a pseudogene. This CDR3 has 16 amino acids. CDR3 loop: CASSKGRGSGTGELFF. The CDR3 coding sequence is TGTGCCAGCAGCAAAGGTCGGGGGTCGGGCACCGGGGAGCTGTTTTTT.

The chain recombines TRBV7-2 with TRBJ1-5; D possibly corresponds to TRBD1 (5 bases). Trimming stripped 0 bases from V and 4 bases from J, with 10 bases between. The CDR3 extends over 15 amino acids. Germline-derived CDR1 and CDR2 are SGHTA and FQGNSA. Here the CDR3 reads CASSLARGLNQPQHF. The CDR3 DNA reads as TGTGCCAGCAGCTTAGCGCGGGGCCTTAATCAGCCCCAGCATTTT.

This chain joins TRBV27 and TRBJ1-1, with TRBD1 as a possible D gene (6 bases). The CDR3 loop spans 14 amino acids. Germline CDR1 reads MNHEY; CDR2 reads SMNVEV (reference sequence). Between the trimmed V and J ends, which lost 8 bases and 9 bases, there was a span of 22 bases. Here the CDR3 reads CASGTGASLLKAFF. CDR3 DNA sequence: TGTGCCAGCGGCACGGGGGCGTCCCTCCTAAAAGCTTTCTTT.

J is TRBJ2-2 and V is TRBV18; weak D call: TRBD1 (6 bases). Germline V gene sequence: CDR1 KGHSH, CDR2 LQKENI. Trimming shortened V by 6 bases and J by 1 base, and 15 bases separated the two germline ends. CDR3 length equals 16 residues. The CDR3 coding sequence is TGTGCCAGCTCGCCCCGACAGGCAGTGAACACCGGGGAGCTGTTTTTT. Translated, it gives CASSPRQAVNTGELFF.

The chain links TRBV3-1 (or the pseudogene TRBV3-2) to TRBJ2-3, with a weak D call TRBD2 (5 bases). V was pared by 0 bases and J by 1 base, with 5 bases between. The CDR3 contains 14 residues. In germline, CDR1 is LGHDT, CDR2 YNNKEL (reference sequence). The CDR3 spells CASSQEEGTDTQYF. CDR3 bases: TGTGCCAGCAGCCAAGAGGAGGGCACAGATACGCAGTATTTT.

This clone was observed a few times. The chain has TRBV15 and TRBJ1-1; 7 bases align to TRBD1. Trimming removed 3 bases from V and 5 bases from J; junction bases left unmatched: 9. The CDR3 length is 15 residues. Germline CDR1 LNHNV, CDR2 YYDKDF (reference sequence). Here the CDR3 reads CATSSYRGRLTEAFF. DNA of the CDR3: TGTGCCACCAGCAGCTACAGGGGAAGGTTAACTGAAGCTTTCTTT. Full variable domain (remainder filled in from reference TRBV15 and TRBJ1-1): DAMVIQNPRYQVTQFGKPVTLSCSQTLNHNVMYWYQQKSSQAPKLLFHYYDKDFNNEADTPDNFQSRRPNTSFCFLDIRSPGLGDTAMYLCATSSYRGRLTEAFFGQGTRLTVV.

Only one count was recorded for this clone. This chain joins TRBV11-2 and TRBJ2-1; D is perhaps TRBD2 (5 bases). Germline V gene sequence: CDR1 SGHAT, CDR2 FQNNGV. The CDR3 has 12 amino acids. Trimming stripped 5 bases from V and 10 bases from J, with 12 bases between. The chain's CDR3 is CASSPVGEEQFF. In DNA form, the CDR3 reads TGTGCCAGCAGCCCGGTGGGAGAGGAGCAGTTCTTC.

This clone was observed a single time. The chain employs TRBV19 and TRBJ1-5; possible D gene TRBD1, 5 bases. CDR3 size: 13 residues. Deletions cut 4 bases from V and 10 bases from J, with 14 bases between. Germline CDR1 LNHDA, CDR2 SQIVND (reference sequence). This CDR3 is CASSTSQGGPQHF. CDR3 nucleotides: TGTGCCAGTAGTACGTCCCAGGGTGGACCCCAGCATTTT. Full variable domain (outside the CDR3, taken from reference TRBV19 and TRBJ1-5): DGGITQSPKYLFRKEGQNVTLSCEQNLNHDAMYWYRQDPGQGLRLIYYSQIVNDFQKGDIAEGYSVSREKKESFPLTVTSAQKNPTAFYLCASSTSQGGPQHFGDGTRLSIL.

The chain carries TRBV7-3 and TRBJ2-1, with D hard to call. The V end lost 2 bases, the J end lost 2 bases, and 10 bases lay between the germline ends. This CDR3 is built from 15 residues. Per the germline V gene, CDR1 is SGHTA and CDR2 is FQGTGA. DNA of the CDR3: TGTGCCAGCAGCTTACGCACTGGACCCTACAATGAGCAGTTCTTC. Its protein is CASSLRTGPYNEQFF.

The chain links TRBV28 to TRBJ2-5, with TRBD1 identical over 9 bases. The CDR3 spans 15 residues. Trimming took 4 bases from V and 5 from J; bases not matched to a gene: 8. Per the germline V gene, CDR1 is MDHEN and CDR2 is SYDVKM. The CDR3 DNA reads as TGTGCCAGCAGTTCCCCGGGACAGGGAGGGGAGACCCAGTACTTC. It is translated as CASSSPGQGGETQYF. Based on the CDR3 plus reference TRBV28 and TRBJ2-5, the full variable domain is DVKVTQSSRYLVKRTGEKVFLECVQDMDHENMFWYRQDPGLGLRLIYFSYDVKMKEKGDIPEGYSVSREKKERFSLILESASTNQTSMYLCASSSPGQGGETQYFGPGTRLLVL.

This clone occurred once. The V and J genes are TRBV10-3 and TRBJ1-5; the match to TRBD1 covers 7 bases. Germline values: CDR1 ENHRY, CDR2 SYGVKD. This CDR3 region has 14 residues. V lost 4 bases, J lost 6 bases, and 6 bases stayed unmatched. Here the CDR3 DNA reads TGTGCCATCAGTGGTCAGGGGGTAAGTCAGCCCCAGCATTTT. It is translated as CAISGQGVSQPQHF.